The 20 T cell receptor beta chains below all came from one sample that was sequenced in a study of T cell responses to AZD1222 COVID-19 vaccine. Only in-frame clones appear in the TCRdb table, and some are missing; sequencing was by immunoSEQ multiplex PCR. This table holds tens of thousands of clones, approximately 91% found once. The starting material was peripheral blood, obtained 28 days after the second AZD1222 dose. These receptors all stem from an adult who received the AZD1222 COVID-19 vaccine.

This clone was detected only a few times. The rearrangement links TRBV5-1 to TRBJ1-1; D might be TRBD1 (6 bases). The V and J ends lost 0 bases and 6 bases respectively, with 12 bases between them. Germline V gene lookup returns CDR1 SGHRS and CDR2 YFSETQ. The CDR3 contains 14 residues. CDR3 bases: TGCGCCAGCAGCTTGGGGCAGGGGATGGCTGAAGCTTTCTTT. This gives the protein CASSLGQGMAEAFF.

This chain links TRBV27 with TRBJ2-5, with D possibly being TRBD2 (6 bases). V gave up 9 bases and J gave up 4 bases, with 6 bases separating them. The CDR3 sequence is 10 residues long. Per the germline V gene, CDR1 is MNHEY and CDR2 is SMNVEV (reference sequence). DNA of the CDR3: TGTGCCAGGGAGGGAGAGACCCAGTACTTC. It yields the protein CAREGETQYF.

V is TRBV2 and J is TRBJ1-5, with TRBD1 identical over 10 bases. There are 14 residues in the CDR3. With V trimmed by 7 bases and J by 6 bases, 6 bases remained unmatched. CDR1 is SNHLY and CDR2 is FYNNEI in the germline V gene. Here the CDR3 reads CASTRQGAVQPQHF. CDR3 DNA sequence: TGTGCCAGCACCAGACAGGGGGCAGTTCAGCCCCAGCATTTT.

The CDR3: CASGLAMNTEAFF. CDR3 coding DNA: TGTGCTAGTGGTTTGGCGATGAACACTGAAGCTTTCTTT. The chain is built from TRBV12-5 and TRBJ1-1; the D is unclear. The V gene's germline CDR1 is LGHNT and CDR2 FRNRAP. This CDR3 has 13 amino acids. The V end was cut by 1 base, the J end by 0 bases, with 3 bases between.

The chain links TRBV4-2 to TRBJ1-2; D may be TRBD1 (5 bases). The germline gives CDR1 LGHNA, CDR2 YNFKEQ. CDR3 length equals 14 residues. V lost 4 bases and J lost 2, with 11 bases in between. CDR3 bases: TGTGCCAGCAGCCGAGGTGGGGGAAACTATGGCTACACCTTC. Translating it yields CASSRGGGNYGYTF.

The chain is built from TRBV14 and TRBJ1-1; D is ambiguous. The germline CDR1 and CDR2 sequences are SGHDN and FVKESK. V lost 5 bases, J lost 1 base, and 11 bases lay in between. The CDR3 is 14 amino acids. DNA of the CDR3: TGTGCCAGCAGCTCCCAGGACGGGAACACTGAAGCTTTCTTT. Its protein product is CASSSQDGNTEAFF.

This clone appeared a single time. The chain employs TRBV12-5 and TRBJ2-1; D may be TRBD2 (6 bases). This CDR3 is built from 14 residues. Trimming stripped 6 bases from V and 6 bases from J, with 15 bases between. The germline CDR1 and CDR2 sequences are LGHNT and FRNRAP. As DNA, the CDR3 is TGTGCTAGTGGGACCACCGTTAGCGGCAATGAGCAGTTCTTC. Translated, it gives CASGTTVSGNEQFF.

The chain is built from TRBV5-1 and TRBJ2-1; 9 positions agree with TRBD1. Germline V gene data show CDR1 as SGHRS and CDR2 as YFSETQ. With 4 bases clipped from V and 11 bases from J, the junction kept 4 bases outside the gene matches. The CDR3 sequence is 12 residues long. The CDR3 sequence: CASSVDRGQQFF. CDR3 sequence (DNA): TGCGCCAGCAGCGTGGACAGGGGACAGCAGTTCTTC.

V usage is TRBV27 and J usage is TRBJ1-2; tentative D call: TRBD1 (5 bases). The CDR3 covers 13 residues. Germline loops: CDR1 MNHEY, CDR2 SMNVEV (reference sequence). Trimming cost V 6 bases and J 1 base, with 9 bases left between them. The CDR3 nucleotides are TGTGCCAGCAGCTTCAGGGATAACTATGGCTACACCTTC. It encodes CASSFRDNYGYTF.

About this clone itself: Different DNA sequences within this sample yield the same CDR3. The chain employs TRBV5-1 and TRBJ1-1; D not certain. Trimming stripped 0 bases from V and 4 bases from J, with 7 bases between. The CDR3 totals 13 residues. CDR1 is SGHRS and CDR2 is YFSETQ in the germline V gene. CDR3 in DNA: TGCGCCAGCAGCTTGGGGGGAGGCACTGAAGCTTTCTTT. It is translated as CASSLGGGTEAFF.

The J gene is TRBJ1-6, the V gene TRBV10-2, with D possibly being TRBD1 (6 bases). The CDR3 loop spans 14 amino acids. CDR1 is WSHSY and CDR2 is SAAADI in the germline V gene. Deletions cut 2 bases from V and 7 bases from J, with 9 bases between. The CDR3 reads CASSEAQGNSPLHF. CDR3 nucleotide sequence: TGCGCCAGCAGTGAGGCTCAGGGGAATTCACCCCTCCACTTT.

This chain connects TRBV6-1 to TRBJ1-5; D might be TRBD1 (5 bases). Deletions cut 4 bases from V and 2 bases from J, with 18 bases between. Germline V gene sequence: CDR1 MNHNS, CDR2 SASEGT. This CDR3 comprises 17 residues. CDR3 amino acids: CASSARQSGGGNQPQHF. In nucleotides, the CDR3 is TGTGCCAGCAGTGCCCGACAGTCCGGAGGGGGCAATCAGCCCCAGCATTTT.

This clone was counted a single time. This sequence joins TRBV27 and TRBJ1-5; D remains unclear. Germline V gene lookup returns CDR1 MNHEY and CDR2 SMNVEV (reference sequence). Trimming shortened V by 8 bases and J by 0 bases, and 8 bases separated the two germline ends. This CDR3 has 13 residues. CDR3 sequence (DNA): TGTGCCAGCTCCCGTTTTAGCAATCAGCCCCAGCATTTT. Protein: CASSRFSNQPQHF.

The chain is built from TRBV6-6 and TRBJ2-1; 7 bases line up with TRBD1. The CDR3 covers 12 residues. V shed 6 bases and J 7 bases; nucleotides not matched to a gene: 3. Looked up from germline, CDR1 is MNHNY and CDR2 is SVGAGI (reference sequence). The CDR3 protein is CASRTGVNEQFF. In DNA, the CDR3 is TGTGCCAGCAGAACAGGGGTTAATGAGCAGTTCTTC.

The J gene is TRBJ2-3, the V gene TRBV10-1, with D possibly matching TRBD2 (5 bases). Germline V CDR1 and CDR2: WNHNN, SYGVQD (reference sequence). The CDR3 contains 15 residues. V gave up 0 bases and J gave up 5 bases, with 12 bases separating them. The CDR3 loop reads CASSESALGVDTQYF. CDR3 bases: TGCGCCAGCAGTGAGTCGGCACTAGGTGTAGATACGCAGTATTTT.

CDR3 in amino acids: CAWSRVGELFF. CDR3 DNA: TGTGCCTGGAGTAGGGTGGGGGAACTGTTTTTT. The chain uses TRBV30 and TRBJ1-4, with D maybe TRBD1 (5 bases). CDR3 size: 11 residues. V was pared by 2 bases and J by 12 bases, with 10 bases between. Germline CDR1 GTSNPN, CDR2 SVGIG (reference sequence).

This clone is a singleton in its sample. V gene TRBV10-2 combines with J gene TRBJ2-7, with 9 bases fitting TRBD2. V was pared by 8 bases and J by 0 bases, with 5 bases of the junction left unmatched. Germline CDR1 is WSHSY and CDR2 is SAAADI. This CDR3 is built from 14 residues. DNA for the CDR3: TGCGCCAGCCGTCTAGCGGGGAGCTCCTACGAGCAGTACTTC. It specifies CASRLAGSSYEQYF.

The rearrangement uses TRBV24-1 and TRBJ2-3, with TRBD1 matching 8 bases. This CDR3 region has 15 residues. The germline gives CDR1 KGHDR, CDR2 SFDVKD. Trimming cost V 2 bases and J 7 bases; bases outside gene matches: 7. The CDR3 reads CATSDSQGAVNTQYF. Written as DNA, the CDR3 is TGTGCCACCAGTGATTCTCAGGGGGCAGTAAATACGCAGTATTTT.

The chain joins TRBV7-6 to TRBJ2-1; perhaps TRBD1 as D (6 bases). This CDR3 is 15 amino acids long. CDR1 SGHVS and CDR2 FNYEAQ come from the germline V gene. Between the trimmed V and J ends, which lost 1 base and 5 bases, there was a span of 12 bases. CDR3 sequence reads: CASSLVSGANNEQFF. CDR3 DNA: TGTGCCAGCAGCTTAGTGTCAGGGGCGAACAATGAGCAGTTCTTC. Full variable domain (rest looked up from reference TRBV7-6 and TRBJ2-1): GAGVSQSPRYKVTKRGQDVALRCDPISGHVSLYWYRQALGQGPEFLTYFNYEAQQDKSGLPNDRFSAERPEGSISTLTIQRTEQRDSAMYRCASSLVSGANNEQFFGPGTRLTVL.

The V call is TRBV2, the J call TRBJ1-5; no clear D. This CDR3 has 14 amino acids. Germline V gene data show CDR1 as SNHLY and CDR2 as FYNNEI. V lost 1 base to trimming and J lost 4 bases, with 8 bases between them. CDR3 residues: CASSEGQSNQPQHF. CDR3 sequence (DNA): TGTGCCAGCAGTGAAGGTCAGTCTAATCAGCCCCAGCATTTT.